Only a few counts were recorded for the clone carrying this T cell receptor beta chain. The record originates from a study of shared clonotypes between healthy human individuals. As defined, naive CD8 cells were CD45RO-negative and positively selected for CCR7, with terminally differentiated effector memory CD45RA+ cells excluded. The protocol was immunoSEQ multiplex PCR, while the TCRdb copy is restricted to in-frame clones and leaves out a portion. The table includes hundreds of thousands of clones, roughly 96% detected once. The source is a woman under 40 in good health. Sequenced material: naive CD8+ T cells sorted from blood.

CDR3 nucleotides: TGTGCCAGCAGCCAAGAACCGGGAAGCGAGCAGTACTTC. Its translation: CASSQEPGSEQYF. V usage is TRBV14 and J usage is TRBJ2-7; D may be TRBD2 (5 bases). The V gene's germline CDR1 is SGHDN and CDR2 FVKESK. CDR3 length equals 13 residues. The V gene lost 0 bases and the J gene lost 6 bases, with 9 bases spanning the gap.